A selection of T cell receptor beta chains follows, all from one sample in a study of cytomegalovirus exposure and HLA in healthy donors. Here immunoSEQ multiplex PCR was the method, and the copy in TCRdb shows in-frame clones only, minus some. The repertoire has under 55,000 clones, less than 85% of them found once; the top ten carry about 7.8%. Sequencing was carried out using PBMCs. The origin of the receptors is a man younger than 45 in good health and CMV-seropositive. CDR3s include the opening cysteine and the closing phenylalanine or tryptophan. The D gene is left open where the match is weak. Clone size appears in some rows only: once, few, many, or a class for an expanded clone.

TRBJ2-1 - - TRBV7-8 CASSFDYDNEQFF TGTGCCAGCAGCTTCGACTACGACAATGAGCAGTTCTTC
TRBJ1-2 - - TRBV9 CASSVGGGGYTF TGTGCCAGCAGCGTAGGAGGTGGTGGCTACACCTTC
TRBJ1-6 - - TRBV7-3 CASSLTVANSPLHF TGTGCCAGCAGCTTAACCGTGGCCAATTCACCCCTCCACTTT
TRBJ2-3 - - TRBV28 CASSFVAGTDTQYF TGTGCCAGCAGTTTCGTGGCCGGCACAGATACGCAGTATTTT
TRBJ2-7 once - TRBV19 CATQGLVWSEQYF TGTGCCACCCAGGGGCTTGTATGGAGCGAGCAGTACTTC
TRBJ2-7 - TRBD1 TRBV7-3 CASGPGTGISEQYF TGTGCCAGCGGACCCGGGACAGGAATAAGCGAGCAGTACTTC
TRBJ1-2 - TRBD1 TRBV29-1 CSAYFGGRGHGYTF TGCAGCGCCTACTTCGGGGGCAGGGGGCATGGCTACACCTTC
TRBJ2-7 - - TRBV7-9 CASSLGPGDPYEQYF TGTGCCAGCAGCTTAGGGCCAGGGGACCCCTACGAGCAGTACTTC
TRBJ2-7 - TRBD1 TRBV6-1 CAILRTGWPYEQYF TGTGCCATTCTGAGGACAGGGTGGCCCTACGAGCAGTACTTC
TRBJ1-1 - - TRBV15 CATSRDKGKAFF TGTGCCACCAGCAGAGACAAGGGGAAAGCTTTCTTT
TRBJ1-2 once - TRBV29-1 CSVEDKAQFYGYTF TGCAGCGTTGAAGACAAAGCGCAGTTCTATGGCTACACCTTC
TRBJ2-7 - TRBD1 TRBV10-3 CATGQAYEQYF TGTGCCACGGGACAGGCCTACGAGCAGTACTTC
TRBJ2-1 once TRBD1 TRBV5-6 CASSFGTGGYNEQFF TGTGCCAGCAGCTTCGGGACAGGGGGCTACAATGAGCAGTTCTTC
TRBJ1-2 - TRBD1 TRBV10-3 CAIRTGTGNYGYTF TGTGCCATCAGGACAGGGACAGGGAACTATGGCTACACCTTC
TRBJ2-2 few - TRBV6-6 CASSYTGSGELFF TGTGCCAGCAGTTACACGGGGTCCGGGGAGCTGTTTTTT
TRBJ1-5 - TRBD1 TRBV6-1 CASRGTVLSNQPQHF TGTGCCAGCAGGGGGACAGTTTTAAGCAATCAGCCCCAGCATTTT
TRBJ2-5 - - TRBV11-2 CASSSVAEETQYF TGTGCCAGCAGCTCGGTGGCGGAAGAGACCCAGTACTTC
TRBJ1-1 - - TRBV7-6 CASSAGNTEAFF TGTGCCAGCAGCGCAGGGAACACTGAAGCTTTCTTT
TRBJ2-6 - - TRBV6-5 CASSYWRGAGANVLTF TGTGCCAGCAGTTACTGGAGGGGAGCTGGGGCCAACGTCCTGACTTTC
TRBJ2-3 - TRBD2 TRBV12-5 CASGPGTIRTDTQYF TGTGCTAGTGGACCCGGGACTATCCGCACAGATACGCAGTATTTT
TRBJ2-2 - TRBD1 TRBV19 CASSPRDRGSPTGELFF TGTGCCAGTAGTCCCCGGGACAGGGGGTCTCCCACCGGGGAGCTGTTTTTT
TRBJ2-7 - TRBD1 TRBV2 CASSTGTGQYEQYF TGTGCCAGCAGTACCGGGACAGGACAATACGAGCAGTACTTC
TRBJ1-6 - TRBD1 TRBV7-8 CASSPRDRGTNSPLHF TGTGCCAGCAGCCCTCGGGACAGGGGAACGAATTCACCCCTCCACTTT
TRBJ1-2 - TRBD1 TRBV28 CASSYIQGTYGYTF TGTGCCAGCAGCTATATACAGGGGACCTATGGCTACACCTTC
TRBJ2-3 - TRBD2 TRBV6-5 CASSTSGSTDTQYF TGTGCCAGCAGTACTAGCGGGAGCACAGATACGCAGTATTTT
TRBJ2-7 - - TRBV7-6 CASSLGRPDAYEQYF TGTGCCAGCAGCTTGGGGCGTCCTGATGCTTACGAGCAGTACTTC
TRBJ1-2 - TRBD1 TRBV30 CAWSVVGQGQDGYTF TGTGCCTGGAGTGTCGTTGGACAGGGGCAAGATGGCTACACCTTC
TRBJ1-2 once TRBD1 TRBV19 CATTQGYGYTF TGTGCCACCACACAGGGGTATGGCTACACCTTC
TRBJ1-2 - - TRBV19 CASSIVTGPLSGYTF TGTGCCAGTAGTATAGTAACAGGGCCGTTATCGGGCTACACCTTC
TRBJ2-2 once - TRBV6-4 CASSDTNTGELFF TGTGCCAGCAGTGACACTAACACCGGGGAGCTGTTTTTT
TRBJ2-1 - TRBD2 TRBV6-1 CASSLTSGEQFF TGTGCCAGCAGTCTCACTAGCGGTGAGCAGTTCTTC
TRBJ2-3 - TRBD1 TRBV2 CASTGDRVVTDTQYF TGTGCCAGCACCGGGGACAGGGTGGTTACAGATACGCAGTATTTT
TRBJ2-7 once - TRBV1 CTSSTRDTSYEQYF TGCACCAGCAGCACCCGGGACACCTCCTACGAGCAGTACTTC
TRBJ1-2 - TRBD1 TRBV9 CASSADRGRRYGYTF TGTGCCAGCAGCGCAGACAGGGGGCGACGTTATGGCTACACCTTC
TRBJ2-3 - TRBD1 TRBV14 CASSTRTGWDTQYF TGTGCCAGCAGCACTCGGACAGGATGGGATACGCAGTATTTT
TRBJ1-2 - TRBD1 TRBV7-9 CASRSWDRGLGGYTF TGTGCCAGCAGGTCCTGGGACAGGGGGCTGGGTGGCTACACCTTC
TRBJ1-1 medium-sized - TRBV7-9 CASSFSGNTEAFF TGTGCCAGCAGCTTTTCCGGGAACACTGAAGCTTTCTTT
TRBJ2-7 - - TRBV27 CASSSWGTTYEQYF TGTGCCAGCAGTTCCTGGGGGACAACCTACGAGCAGTACTTC
TRBJ1-3 - TRBD1 TRBV11-3 CASSPYSAEGQGIRNTIYF TGTGCCAGCAGCCCCTACTCGGCGGAGGGACAGGGGATCAGAAACACCATATATTTT